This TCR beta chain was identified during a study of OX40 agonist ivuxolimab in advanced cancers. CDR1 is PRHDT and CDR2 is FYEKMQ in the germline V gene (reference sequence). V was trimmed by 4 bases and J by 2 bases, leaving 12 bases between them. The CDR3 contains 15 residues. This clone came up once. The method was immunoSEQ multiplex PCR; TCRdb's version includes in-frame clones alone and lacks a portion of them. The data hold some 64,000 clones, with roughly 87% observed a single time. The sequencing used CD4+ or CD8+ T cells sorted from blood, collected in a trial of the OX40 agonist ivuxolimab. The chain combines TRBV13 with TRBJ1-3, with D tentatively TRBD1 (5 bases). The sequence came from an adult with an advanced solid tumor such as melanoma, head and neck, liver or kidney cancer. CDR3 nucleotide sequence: TGTGCCAGCAGCTCTCGGACAACTACTGGAAACACCATATATTTT. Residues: CASSSRTTTGNTIYF.